These T cell receptor beta chains were read from a single sample in a study of CXCR3-negative and CXCR3-positive naive CD8 T cells. TCRdb reprocessed the 5' RACE reads, keeping one entry per CDR3 protein, no DNA. Here the sample table reports over 5,500 distinct CDR3 sequences. Sequencing was carried out using naive CXCR3+ CD8+ T cells from blood. Receptor source: a human donor in good health. Some clones in this sample may be carry-over from other donors' samples. The CDR3 runs from the conserved cysteine through the conserved F or W. Each record gives: CDR3 protein, V gene, clone size, CDR3 length, J gene. Clone size is given for some rows only: seen once, a few or many times, or a class if the clone is expanded.

CDR3aa: CASSPYRATGELFF; v_gene: TRBV9; abundance: medium-sized; len: 14; j_gene: TRBJ2-2
CDR3aa: CSAAMGFDQPQHF; v_gene: TRBV20-1; abundance: .; len: 13; j_gene: TRBJ1-5
CDR3aa: CSANTQGAGDQPQHF; v_gene: TRBV20-1; abundance: .; len: 15; j_gene: TRBJ1-5
CDR3aa: CASALAGPSHEQYF; v_gene: TRBV19; abundance: .; len: 14; j_gene: TRBJ2-7
CDR3aa: CATSDLGFTGELFF; v_gene: TRBV24-1; abundance: medium-sized; len: 14; j_gene: TRBJ2-2
CDR3aa: CASSNRDRPYEQYF; v_gene: TRBV5-1; abundance: .; len: 14; j_gene: TRBJ2-7
CDR3aa: CAFGTGAAEAFF; v_gene: TRBV2; abundance: .; len: 12; j_gene: TRBJ1-1
CDR3aa: CASSLYLGQNNEQFF; v_gene: TRBV27; abundance: .; len: 15; j_gene: TRBJ2-1
CDR3aa: CASSPFGLAGGVSYNEQFF; v_gene: TRBV7-9; abundance: medium-sized; len: 19; j_gene: TRBJ2-1
CDR3aa: CASSRPIGLAGGPGADTQYF; v_gene: TRBV28; abundance: medium-sized; len: 20; j_gene: TRBJ2-3
CDR3aa: CASSYSDRPYEQYF; v_gene: TRBV6-2/TRBV6-3; abundance: .; len: 14; j_gene: TRBJ2-7
CDR3aa: CASSGLASDTQYF; v_gene: TRBV7-9; abundance: .; len: 13; j_gene: TRBJ2-3
CDR3aa: CASSEEGRIDGWNEQFF; v_gene: TRBV6-1; abundance: .; len: 17; j_gene: TRBJ2-1
CDR3aa: CASSRTREYNEQYF; v_gene: TRBV12-3/TRBV12-4; abundance: .; len: 14; j_gene: TRBJ2-7
CDR3aa: CASSGQGYEQYF; v_gene: TRBV7-9; abundance: medium-sized; len: 12; j_gene: TRBJ2-7
CDR3aa: CASSNGLAGEDTQYF; v_gene: TRBV2; abundance: medium-sized; len: 15; j_gene: TRBJ2-3
CDR3aa: CSVEDKTGAWGSYNEQFF; v_gene: TRBV29-1; abundance: medium-sized; len: 18; j_gene: TRBJ2-1
CDR3aa: CASSDGRQGLNEKLFF; v_gene: TRBV2; abundance: .; len: 16; j_gene: TRBJ1-4
CDR3aa: CASSSSGTPVGYTF; v_gene: TRBV5-1; abundance: medium-sized; len: 14; j_gene: TRBJ1-2
CDR3aa: CASSPNYYEQYF; v_gene: TRBV28; abundance: medium-sized; len: 12; j_gene: TRBJ2-7
CDR3aa: CASSFGRRSPYEQYF; v_gene: TRBV13; abundance: .; len: 15; j_gene: TRBJ2-7
CDR3aa: CATQVGGAYNEQFF; v_gene: TRBV10-3; abundance: .; len: 14; j_gene: TRBJ2-1
CDR3aa: CASSTAGSAYEQYF; v_gene: TRBV5-1; abundance: .; len: 14; j_gene: TRBJ2-7
CDR3aa: CSVGTGPSYEQYF; v_gene: TRBV29-1; abundance: .; len: 13; j_gene: TRBJ2-7
CDR3aa: CASSVDLAGDQFF; v_gene: TRBV9; abundance: .; len: 13; j_gene: TRBJ2-1
CDR3aa: CSARGRNTYEQYF; v_gene: TRBV20-1; abundance: .; len: 13; j_gene: TRBJ2-7
CDR3aa: CASSYSLAETSYEQYF; v_gene: TRBV6-5; abundance: medium-sized; len: 16; j_gene: TRBJ2-7
CDR3aa: CASSQDGRAYGYTF; v_gene: TRBV4-3; abundance: medium-sized; len: 14; j_gene: TRBJ1-2
CDR3aa: CASSLVIGTGINEQFF; v_gene: TRBV6-2/TRBV6-3; abundance: medium-sized; len: 16; j_gene: TRBJ2-1
CDR3aa: CASSYGGSYEQYF; v_gene: TRBV6-2/TRBV6-3; abundance: .; len: 13; j_gene: TRBJ2-7
CDR3aa: CSVETGRGKNIQYF; v_gene: TRBV29-1; abundance: .; len: 14; j_gene: TRBJ2-4
CDR3aa: CAISELWTAATSNQPQHF; v_gene: TRBV10-3; abundance: medium-sized; len: 18; j_gene: TRBJ1-5
CDR3aa: CSVGQGTDTGELFF; v_gene: TRBV29-1; abundance: medium-sized; len: 14; j_gene: TRBJ2-2
CDR3aa: CASSRGGSTDTQYF; v_gene: TRBV11-2; abundance: .; len: 14; j_gene: TRBJ2-3
CDR3aa: CSVPGQRRGEQFF; v_gene: TRBV29-1; abundance: .; len: 13; j_gene: TRBJ2-1
CDR3aa: CASSLDTFGGTSNTGELFF; v_gene: TRBV11-2; abundance: .; len: 19; j_gene: TRBJ2-2
CDR3aa: CASRETDGANYGYTF; v_gene: TRBV6-6; abundance: .; len: 15; j_gene: TRBJ1-2
CDR3aa: CASSWSAYSYNEQFF; v_gene: TRBV12-3/TRBV12-4; abundance: medium-sized; len: 15; j_gene: TRBJ2-1
CDR3aa: CSARAGLADDYEQYF; v_gene: TRBV20-1; abundance: .; len: 15; j_gene: TRBJ2-7
CDR3aa: CASSSGTGLYSYGYTF; v_gene: TRBV7-1; abundance: .; len: 16; j_gene: TRBJ1-2
CDR3aa: CASSEPVSGNTIYF; v_gene: TRBV2; abundance: .; len: 14; j_gene: TRBJ1-3
CDR3aa: CASSPRGGQGFYNEQFF; v_gene: TRBV9; abundance: medium-sized; len: 17; j_gene: TRBJ2-1
CDR3aa: CSGAGGQGTEAFF; v_gene: TRBV29-1; abundance: .; len: 13; j_gene: TRBJ1-1
CDR3aa: CASSLSGELFF; v_gene: TRBV7-9; abundance: medium-sized; len: 11; j_gene: TRBJ2-2
CDR3aa: CASSLSVGELFF; v_gene: TRBV7-9; abundance: .; len: 12; j_gene: TRBJ2-2
CDR3aa: CASRGPNEKLFF; v_gene: TRBV27; abundance: .; len: 12; j_gene: TRBJ1-4
CDR3aa: CAITRAGTSGDNEQFF; v_gene: TRBV10-3; abundance: medium-sized; len: 16; j_gene: TRBJ2-1
CDR3aa: CASSNGLATNTGELFF; v_gene: TRBV7-8; abundance: medium-sized; len: 16; j_gene: TRBJ2-2
CDR3aa: CSVDYGGVYGYTF; v_gene: TRBV29-1; abundance: .; len: 13; j_gene: TRBJ1-2
CDR3aa: CSVEVSGHQYYEQYF; v_gene: TRBV29-1; abundance: .; len: 15; j_gene: TRBJ2-7
CDR3aa: CASSSGRSSGNTIYF; v_gene: TRBV3-1; abundance: medium-sized; len: 15; j_gene: TRBJ1-3
CDR3aa: CASSWGLAGVNEQFF; v_gene: TRBV7-9; abundance: .; len: 15; j_gene: TRBJ2-1
CDR3aa: CASSQDPSVLGEQYF; v_gene: TRBV4-1; abundance: medium-sized; len: 15; j_gene: TRBJ2-7